The 4 T cell receptor beta chains below were found in one sample sequenced in a study of OX40 agonist ivuxolimab in advanced cancers. Profiled with immunoSEQ multiplex PCR; TCRdb holds only in-frame clones, not every one. This table has 70,000 to 90,000 clones, 85% to 90% appearing once. The source was CD4+ or CD8+ T cells sorted from blood, collected in a trial of the OX40 agonist ivuxolimab. The receptors here all came from an adult with an advanced solid tumor such as melanoma, head and neck, liver or kidney cancer.

The chain combines TRBV27 with TRBJ1-6; perhaps TRBD1 as D (5 bases). The CDR3 is made up of 14 amino acids. Between the trimmed V and J ends, which lost 3 bases and 10 bases, there was a span of 13 bases. Germline CDR1 and CDR2: MNHEY and SMNVEV (reference sequence). CDR3 sequence: CASSLNGASSPLHF. The CDR3 region has the DNA TGTGCCAGCAGTTTGAACGGGGCCAGCTCACCCCTCCACTTT.

The CDR3 loop reads CASSLDRTYNEQFF. The CDR3 bases are TGTGCCAGCAGCTTAGACCGGACGTACAATGAGCAGTTCTTC. This chain connects TRBV7-2 to TRBJ2-1; D remains unclear. The V and J ends lost 1 base and 4 bases respectively, with 8 bases between them. Germline assignment: CDR1 SGHTA and CDR2 FQGNSA. This CDR3 contains 14 residues.

This chain connects TRBV7-3 to TRBJ1-3; the D is unclear. The CDR3 has 14 residues. The ends were cut back, 2 bases at V and 2 bases at J, with 7 bases in the middle. Germline V gives CDR1 SGHTA, CDR2 FQGTGA. CDR3 sequence reads: CASSLEDTGNTIYF. CDR3 sequence (DNA): TGTGCCAGCAGCTTAGAGGATACTGGAAACACCATATATTTT.

The rearrangement joins TRBV5-1 to TRBJ2-7, with TRBD2 matching 10 bases. The germline gives CDR1 SGHRS, CDR2 YFSETQ. With V trimmed by 4 bases and J by 4 bases, 2 bases remained unmatched. This CDR3 comprises 13 residues. CDR3 in DNA: TGCGCCAGCAGCCCTAGCGGGGGTTACGAGCAGTACTTC. Translating it yields CASSPSGGYEQYF.